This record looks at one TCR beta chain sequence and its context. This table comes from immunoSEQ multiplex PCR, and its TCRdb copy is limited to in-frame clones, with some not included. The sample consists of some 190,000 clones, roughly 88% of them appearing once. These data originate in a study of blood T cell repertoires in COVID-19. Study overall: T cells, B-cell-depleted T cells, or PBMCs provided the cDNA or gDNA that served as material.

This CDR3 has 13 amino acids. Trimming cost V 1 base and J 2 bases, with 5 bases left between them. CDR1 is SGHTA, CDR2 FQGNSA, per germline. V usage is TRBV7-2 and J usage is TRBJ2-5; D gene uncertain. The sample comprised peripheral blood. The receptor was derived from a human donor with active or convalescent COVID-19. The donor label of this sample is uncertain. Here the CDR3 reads CASSLGPQETQYF. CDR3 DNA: TGTGCCAGCAGCTTAGGGCCTCAAGAGACCCAGTACTTC.